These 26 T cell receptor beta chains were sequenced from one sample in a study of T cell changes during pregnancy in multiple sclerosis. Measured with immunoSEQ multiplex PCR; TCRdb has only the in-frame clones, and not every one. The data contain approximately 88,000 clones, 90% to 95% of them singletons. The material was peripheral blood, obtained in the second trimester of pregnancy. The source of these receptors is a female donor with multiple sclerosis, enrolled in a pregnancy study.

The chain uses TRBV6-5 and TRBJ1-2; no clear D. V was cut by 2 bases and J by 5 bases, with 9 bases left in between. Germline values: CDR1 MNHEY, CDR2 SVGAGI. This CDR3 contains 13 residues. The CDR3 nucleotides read TGTGCCAGCAGTTACGAATCCGGGTATGGCTACACCTTC. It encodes CASSYESGYGYTF.

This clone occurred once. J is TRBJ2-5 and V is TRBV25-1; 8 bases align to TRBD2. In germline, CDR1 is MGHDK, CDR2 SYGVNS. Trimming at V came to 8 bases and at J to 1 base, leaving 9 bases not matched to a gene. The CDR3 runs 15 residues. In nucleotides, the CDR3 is TGTGCCAGCGAAAAGCCTAGCGGGTGCCAAGAGACCCAGTACTTC. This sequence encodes CASEKPSGCQETQYF.

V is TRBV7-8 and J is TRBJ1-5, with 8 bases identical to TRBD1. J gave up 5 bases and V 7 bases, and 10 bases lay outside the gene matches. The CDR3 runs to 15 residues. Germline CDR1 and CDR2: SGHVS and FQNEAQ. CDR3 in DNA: TGTGCCAGCACCAAACGGACAGGGAGTGATCAGCCCCAGCATTTT. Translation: CASTKRTGSDQPQHF.

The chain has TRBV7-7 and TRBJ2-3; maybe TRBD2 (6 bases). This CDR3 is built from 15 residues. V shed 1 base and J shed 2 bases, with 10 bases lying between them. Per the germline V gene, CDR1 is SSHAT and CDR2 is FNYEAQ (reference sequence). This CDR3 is CASSLVGGITDTQYF. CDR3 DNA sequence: TGTGCCAGCAGCTTAGTTGGGGGGATCACAGATACGCAGTATTTT.

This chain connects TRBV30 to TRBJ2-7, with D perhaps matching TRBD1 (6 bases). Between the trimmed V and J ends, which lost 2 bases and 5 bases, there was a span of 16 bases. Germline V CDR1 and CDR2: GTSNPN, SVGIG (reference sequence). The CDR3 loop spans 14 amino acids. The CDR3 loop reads CAWSKGTRGHEQYF. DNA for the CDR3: TGTGCCTGGAGTAAGGGCACCAGGGGACACGAGCAGTACTTC.

CDR3 loop: CASSQDSGYTDTQYF. In nucleotides, the CDR3 is TGCGCCAGCAGCCAAGATTCAGGGTACACAGATACGCAGTATTTT. The V and J genes are TRBV4-1 and TRBJ2-3; D possibly corresponds to TRBD1 (5 bases). This CDR3 has 15 amino acids. The V and J ends lost 0 bases and 2 bases respectively, with 9 bases between them. Germline values: CDR1 MGHRA, CDR2 YSYEKL.

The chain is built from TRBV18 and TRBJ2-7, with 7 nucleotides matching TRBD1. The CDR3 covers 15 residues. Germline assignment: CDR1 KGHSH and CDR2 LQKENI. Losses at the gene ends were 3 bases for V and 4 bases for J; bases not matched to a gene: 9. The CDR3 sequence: CASSPRQGTGYEQYF. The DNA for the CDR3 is TGTGCCAGCTCACCGCGACAGGGCACAGGGTACGAGCAGTACTTC. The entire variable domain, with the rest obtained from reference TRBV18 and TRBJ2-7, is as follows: NAGVMQNPRHLVRRRGQEARLRCSPMKGHSHVYWYRQLPEEGLKFMVYLQKENIIDESGMPKERFSAEFPKEGPSILRIQQVVRGDSAAYFCASSPRQGTGYEQYFGPGTRLTVT.

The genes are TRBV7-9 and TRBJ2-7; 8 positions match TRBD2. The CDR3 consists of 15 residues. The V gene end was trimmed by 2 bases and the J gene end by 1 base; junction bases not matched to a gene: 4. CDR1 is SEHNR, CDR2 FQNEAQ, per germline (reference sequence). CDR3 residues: CASSLPGLGSYEQYF. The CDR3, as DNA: TGTGCCAGCAGCTTACCGGGACTAGGATCCTACGAGCAGTACTTC.

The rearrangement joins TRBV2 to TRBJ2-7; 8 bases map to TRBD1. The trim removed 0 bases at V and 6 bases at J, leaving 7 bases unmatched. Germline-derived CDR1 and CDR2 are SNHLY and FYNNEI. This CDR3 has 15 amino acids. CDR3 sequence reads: CASSEARGQFGEQYF. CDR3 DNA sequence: TGTGCCAGCAGTGAAGCCAGGGGGCAATTTGGCGAGCAGTACTTC.

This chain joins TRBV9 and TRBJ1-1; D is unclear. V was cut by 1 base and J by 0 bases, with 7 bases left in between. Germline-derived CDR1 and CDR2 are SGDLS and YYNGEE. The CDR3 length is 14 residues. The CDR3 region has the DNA TGTGCCAGCAGCGTAAGCGGAATGAACACTGAAGCTTTCTTT. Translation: CASSVSGMNTEAFF.

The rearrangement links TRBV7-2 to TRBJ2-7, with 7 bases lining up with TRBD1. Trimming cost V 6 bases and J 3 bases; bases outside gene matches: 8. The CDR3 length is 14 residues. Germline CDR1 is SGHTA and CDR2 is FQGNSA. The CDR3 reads CASRHRGEGYEQYF. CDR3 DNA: TGTGCCAGCAGACACAGGGGAGAGGGCTACGAGCAGTACTTC.

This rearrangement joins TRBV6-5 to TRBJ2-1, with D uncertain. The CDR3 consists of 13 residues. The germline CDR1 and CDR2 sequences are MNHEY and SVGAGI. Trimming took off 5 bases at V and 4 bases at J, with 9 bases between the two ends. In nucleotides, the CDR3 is TGTGCCAGCAGTACTCACAGATACAATGAGCAGTTCTTC. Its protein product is CASSTHRYNEQFF.

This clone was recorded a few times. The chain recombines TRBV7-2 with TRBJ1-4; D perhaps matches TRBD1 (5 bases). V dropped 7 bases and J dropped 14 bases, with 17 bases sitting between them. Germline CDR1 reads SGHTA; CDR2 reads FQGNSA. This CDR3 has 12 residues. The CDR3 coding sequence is TGTGCCAGCAAGATAGGGGATTGTGGGCTGTTTTTT. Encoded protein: CASKIGDCGLFF.

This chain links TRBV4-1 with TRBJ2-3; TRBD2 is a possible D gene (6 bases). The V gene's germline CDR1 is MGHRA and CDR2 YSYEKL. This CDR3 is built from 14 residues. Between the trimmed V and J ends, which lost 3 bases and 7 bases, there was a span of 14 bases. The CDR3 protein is CASSQASDYHTQYF. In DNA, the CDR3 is TGCGCCAGCAGCCAGGCTTCGGACTATCATACGCAGTATTTT.

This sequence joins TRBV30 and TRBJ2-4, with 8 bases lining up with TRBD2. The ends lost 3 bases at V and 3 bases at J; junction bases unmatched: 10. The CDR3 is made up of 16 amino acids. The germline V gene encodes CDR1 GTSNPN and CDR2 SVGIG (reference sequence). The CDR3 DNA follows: TGTGCCTGGAGCGGGGGGGTATCCGCCCTCAAAAACATTCAGTACTTC. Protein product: CAWSGGVSALKNIQYF.

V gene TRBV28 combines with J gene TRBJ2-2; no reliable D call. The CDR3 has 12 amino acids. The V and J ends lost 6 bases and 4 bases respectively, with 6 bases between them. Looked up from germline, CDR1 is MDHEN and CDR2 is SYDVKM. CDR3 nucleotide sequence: TGTGCCAGCAGCTTCTTCACCGGGGAGCTGTTTTTT. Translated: CASSFFTGELFF.

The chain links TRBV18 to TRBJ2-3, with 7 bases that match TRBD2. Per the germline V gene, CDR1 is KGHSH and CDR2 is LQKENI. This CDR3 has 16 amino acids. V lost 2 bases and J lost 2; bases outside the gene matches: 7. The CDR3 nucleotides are TGTGCCAGCTCACCAGGCGGGAGCCCCAACACAGATACGCAGTATTTT. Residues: CASSPGGSPNTDTQYF.

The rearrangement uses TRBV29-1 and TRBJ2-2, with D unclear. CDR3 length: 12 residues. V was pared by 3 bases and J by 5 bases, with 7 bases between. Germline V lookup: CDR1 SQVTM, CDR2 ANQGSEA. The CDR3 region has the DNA TGCAGCGTTGACTCTAGGACCGGGGAGCTGTTTTTT. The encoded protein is CSVDSRTGELFF.

This chain's CDR3 is CASSDWEGVSNQPQHF. DNA of the CDR3: TGTGCCAGCAGTGATTGGGAGGGAGTAAGCAATCAGCCCCAGCATTTT. The V gene is TRBV2, the J gene TRBJ1-5; D ambiguous. Germline V gene sequence: CDR1 SNHLY, CDR2 FYNNEI. Deletions cut 3 bases from V and 1 base from J, with 13 bases between. The CDR3 runs 16 residues.

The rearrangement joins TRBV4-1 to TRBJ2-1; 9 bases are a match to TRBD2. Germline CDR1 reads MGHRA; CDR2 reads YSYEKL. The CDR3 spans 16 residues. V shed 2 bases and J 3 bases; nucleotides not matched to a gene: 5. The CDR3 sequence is CASSQPTSGVYNEQFF. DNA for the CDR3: TGCGCCAGCAGCCAACCGACTAGCGGCGTCTACAATGAGCAGTTCTTC.

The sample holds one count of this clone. The CDR3 loop reads CASSIMGVSYTF. The CDR3 DNA is TGTGCCAGTAGTATAATGGGAGTAAGCTACACCTTC. The chain carries TRBV19 and TRBJ1-2; no reliable D call. CDR1 and CDR2 from the germline V gene are LNHDA and SQIVND (reference sequence). The length of the CDR3 is 12 residues. The V end lost 2 bases, the J end lost 9 bases, and 10 bases lay between the germline ends. The full variable domain, its missing parts supplied by reference TRBV19 and TRBJ1-2, is DGGITQSPKYLFRKEGQNVTLSCEQNLNHDAMYWYRQDPGQGLRLIYYSQIVNDFQKGDIAEGYSVSREKKESFPLTVTSAQKNPTAFYLCASSIMGVSYTFGSGTRLTVV.

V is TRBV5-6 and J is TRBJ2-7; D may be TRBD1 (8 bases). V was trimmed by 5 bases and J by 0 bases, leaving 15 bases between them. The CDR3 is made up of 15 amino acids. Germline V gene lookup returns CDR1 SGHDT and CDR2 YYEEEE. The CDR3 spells CASSYRGGNSYEQYF. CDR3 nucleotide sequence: TGTGCCAGCAGTTACAGGGGGGGGAACTCCTACGAGCAGTACTTC.

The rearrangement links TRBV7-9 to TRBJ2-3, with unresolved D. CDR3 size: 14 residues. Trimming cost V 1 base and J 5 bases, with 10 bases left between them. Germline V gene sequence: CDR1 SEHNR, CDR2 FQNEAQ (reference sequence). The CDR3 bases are TGTGCCAGCAGCTTAGACTCCCTTGGAGATACGCAGTATTTT. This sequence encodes CASSLDSLGDTQYF. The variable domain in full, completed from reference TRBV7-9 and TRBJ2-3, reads DTGVSQNPRHKITKRGQNVTFRCDPISEHNRLYWYRQTLGQGPEFLTYFQNEAQLEKSRLLSDRFSAERPKGSFSTLEIQRTEQGDSAMYLCASSLDSLGDTQYFGPGTRLTVL.

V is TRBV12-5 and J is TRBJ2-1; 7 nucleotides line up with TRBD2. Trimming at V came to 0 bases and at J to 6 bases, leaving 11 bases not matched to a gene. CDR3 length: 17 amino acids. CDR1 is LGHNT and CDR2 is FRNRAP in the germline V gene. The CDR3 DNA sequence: TGTGCTAGTGGTTTGGTAAGGGCGGGAGCCCTGGGCAATGAGCAGTTCTTC. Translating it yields CASGLVRAGALGNEQFF.

The DNA of the CDR3 is TGTGCCAGCAGTTTTCCCACTAGAAATTGGTATGGCTACACCTTC. Amino acids: CASSFPTRNWYGYTF. The genes are TRBV28 and TRBJ1-2, with D unresolved. CDR1 and CDR2 from the germline V gene are MDHEN and SYDVKM. CDR3 length: 15 residues. Trimming cost V 3 bases and J 5 bases, with 16 bases left between them.

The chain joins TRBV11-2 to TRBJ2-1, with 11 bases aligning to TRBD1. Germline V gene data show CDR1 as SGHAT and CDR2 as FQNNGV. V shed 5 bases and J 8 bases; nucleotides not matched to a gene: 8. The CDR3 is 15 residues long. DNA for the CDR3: TGTGCCAGCAGCCCCGGGACAGGGGGGGCCTATGAGCAGTTCTTC. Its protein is CASSPGTGGAYEQFF.